The next 19 T cell receptor beta chains were all read from a single sample in a study of T-cell reconstitution after alpha-beta-depleted transplantation in children. Preparation of the TCRbeta library involved a method that used unique molecular identifiers. One entry per CDR3 protein results from TCRdb running MiXCR on the PCR reads. The data contain tens of thousands of distinct CDR3 sequences, 4.9% of them seen just once; the ten biggest clones take up about 19%. The sequences come from PBMCs, mostly from graft donor cells, collected 180 days after TCRalphabeta/CD19-depleted stem cell transplant. Receptor source: a boy under two years old who had a stem cell transplant for acute myeloid leukemia, so the T cells may come from the graft donor.

There are many counts of this clonotype. The chain's CDR3 is CAIMGQNRDTQYF. The DNA for the CDR3 is TGTGCCATCATGGGGCAAAACAGAGATACGCAGTATTTT. The rearrangement uses TRBV10-3 and TRBJ2-3; D might be TRBD1 (5 bases). The germline CDR1 and CDR2 sequences are ENHRY and SYGVKD. Trimming pared 7 bases from V and 5 bases from J, leaving 13 bases between. This CDR3 is 13 amino acids long.

This clonotype was detected ten times or more. The chain has TRBV27 and TRBJ2-3; D not certain. Germline CDR1 is MNHEY and CDR2 is SMNVEV (reference sequence). V was clipped by 3 bases and J by 0 bases, with 7 bases between them. The CDR3 consists of 14 residues. The DNA for the CDR3 is TGTGCCAGCAGTTTGGTTGCTAGCACAGATACGCAGTATTTT. Protein product: CASSLVASTDTQYF.

There are many counts of this clonotype. This rearrangement joins TRBV10-3 to TRBJ2-7, with 7 bases identical to TRBD1. Losses at the gene ends were 8 bases for V and 0 bases for J; bases not matched to a gene: 1. CDR1 is ENHRY and CDR2 is SYGVKD in the germline V gene. The CDR3 covers 12 residues. Here the CDR3 DNA reads TGTGCCATCCGGGACAGCTCCTACGAGCAGTACTTC. It translates to CAIRDSSYEQYF.

This clonotype appeared many times. This sequence joins TRBV29-1 and TRBJ1-1; weak D call: TRBD1 (6 bases). From germline, CDR1 is SQVTM and CDR2 ANQGSEA. Deletions cut 6 bases from V and 5 bases from J, with 16 bases between. This CDR3 is 13 amino acids long. CDR3 amino acids: CSVVTGPGTEAFF. In DNA, the CDR3 is TGCAGCGTAGTTACAGGGCCGGGGACTGAAGCTTTCTTT.

This clonotype showed up many times. The V and J genes are TRBV12-3 or TRBV12-4 and TRBJ1-2; 7 nucleotides match TRBD1. Trimming removed 5 bases from V and 4 bases from J; junction bases left unmatched: 10. The CDR3 sequence is 15 residues long. CDR3 nucleotide sequence: TGTGCCAGCAGTGCTGACAGGGTGGACTTCTATGGCTACACCTTC. This encodes CASSADRVDFYGYTF.

This clonotype was detected ten times or more. The rearrangement links TRBV7-9 to TRBJ1-5; 7 bases match TRBD1. CDR1 SEHNR and CDR2 FQNEAQ come from the germline V gene (reference sequence). V shed 6 bases and J 3 bases; nucleotides not matched to a gene: 5. The CDR3 is made up of 14 amino acids. CDR3 in amino acids: CASRSDRDNQPQHF. CDR3 sequence (DNA): TGTGCCAGCAGGTCTGACAGGGACAATCAGCCCCAGCATTTT.

Ten or more counts support this clonotype. The rearrangement links TRBV12-3 or TRBV12-4 to TRBJ2-1; 8 bases are shared with TRBD1. Unmatched junction bases numbered 11, after V lost 7 bases and J lost 6 bases. This CDR3 is built from 15 residues. For the CDR3, the DNA is TGTGCCAGCATCCTTGACCCAACAGGGGGCAATGAGCAGTTCTTC. Its translation: CASILDPTGGNEQFF.

This clonotype was detected ten times or more. This chain connects TRBV25-1 to TRBJ1-5, with D hard to call. Trimming removed 3 bases at V and 6 bases at J, with 12 bases between. CDR1 and CDR2 from the germline V gene are MGHDK and SYGVNS. The CDR3 loop spans 14 amino acids. The CDR3, as DNA: TGTGCCAGCAGTGAGGTTTCCCTCACTCAGCCCCAGCATTTT. Amino acid sequence: CASSEVSLTQPQHF.

This clonotype was picked up many times. The chain links TRBV10-3 to TRBJ2-3; D is perhaps TRBD2 (5 bases). The CDR3 length is 14 residues. V was trimmed by 7 bases and J by 1 base, leaving 12 bases between them. CDR1 and CDR2 from the germline V gene are ENHRY and SYGVKD. CDR3 nucleotides: TGTGCCATCACGGTTGAGAGGGGCACAGATACGCAGTATTTT. It is translated as CAITVERGTDTQYF.

This clonotype is labeled as medium-sized. The chain is built from TRBV7-9 and TRBJ2-1; 15 bases fit TRBD2. CDR1 is SEHNR and CDR2 is FQNEAQ in the germline V gene (reference sequence). Losses at the gene ends were 5 bases for V and 9 bases for J; bases not matched to a gene: 8. This CDR3 region has 16 residues. The CDR3, as DNA: TGTGCCAGCAGCCCCCGGACTAGCGGGGGGGCGAGTGAGCAGTTCTTC. It specifies CASSPRTSGGASEQFF.

This clonotype occurred a few times. The junction shows a germline mismatch at one end, possibly a read error. The chain joins TRBV7-8 to TRBJ2-1; maybe TRBD2 (7 bases). From germline, CDR1 is SGHVS and CDR2 FQNEAQ. This CDR3 contains 15 residues. The CDR3 bases are TGTGCCAGCAACTTAGGGTGGGGGGGCATGGATGAGCAGTTCTTC. Residues: CASNLGWGGMDEQFF.

In its sample, this clonotype was seen many times. The chain is built from TRBV21-1 and TRBJ2-7; the tabulated D call, TRBD1, remains unverified against the DNA. TRBV21-1 has pseudogene status. This CDR3 has 15 residues. Written as DNA, the CDR3 is TGTGCCAGCAGCAAGACATCCGGGACAGGGTGCAACCAGTACGTC. Translated, it gives CASSKTSGTGCNQYV.

This clonotype was found many times. V is TRBV20-1 and J is TRBJ1-1; D gene uncertain. Trimming took off 0 bases at V and 3 bases at J, with 2 bases between the two ends. The CDR3 runs to 11 residues. The germline V gene has CDR1 DFQATT and CDR2 SNEGSKA (reference sequence). The CDR3 DNA follows: TGCAGTGCTAGAGATCACACTGAAGCTTTCTTT. This gives the protein CSARDHTEAFF.

This clonotype was seen repeatedly, ten times or more. The chain couples TRBV5-1 to TRBJ2-2, with 7 bases that match TRBD2. The CDR3 sequence is 15 residues long. Trimming cost V 0 bases and J 3 bases; bases outside gene matches: 2. Germline CDR1 is SGHRS and CDR2 is YFSETQ. The CDR3 DNA reads TGCGCCAGCAGCTTGGCGGGAGGCCACACCGGGGAGCTGTTTTTT. It specifies CASSLAGGHTGELFF. Together with reference TRBV5-1 and TRBJ2-2, the CDR3 gives the full variable domain: KAGVTQTPRYLIKTRGQQVTLSCSPISGHRSVSWYQQTPGQGLQFLFEYFSETQRNKGNFPGRFSGRQFSNSRSEMNVSTLELGDSALYLCASSLAGGHTGELFFGEGSRLTVL.

This clonotype was detected ten times or more. The chain recombines TRBV10-3 with TRBJ2-5; TRBD1 is a possible D gene (7 bases). The CDR3 is made up of 15 amino acids. V lost 0 bases and J lost 4, with 12 bases in between. Germline V gene sequence: CDR1 ENHRY, CDR2 SYGVKD. As DNA, the CDR3 is TGTGCCATCAGTGAGTCCCAGGGGGGAGGAGAGACCCAGTACTTC. Protein product: CAISESQGGGETQYF.

This clonotype was recorded at least ten times. V usage is TRBV10-3 and J usage is TRBJ2-3; TRBD1 aligns across 10 bases. The CDR3 extends over 14 amino acids. Germline V gene sequence: CDR1 ENHRY, CDR2 SYGVKD. V shed 4 bases and J 2 bases; nucleotides not matched to a gene: 0. The CDR3 loop reads CAISGQGATDTQYF. In nucleotides, the CDR3 is TGTGCCATCAGTGGACAGGGGGCCACAGATACGCAGTATTTT.

This clonotype showed up many times. The rearrangement uses TRBV7-8 and TRBJ2-7; 7 bases map to TRBD1. Germline trimming cut 3 bases from V and 4 bases from J; bases unmatched to any gene: 12. The germline V gene encodes CDR1 SGHVS and CDR2 FQNEAQ. The CDR3 is 16 residues long. DNA of the CDR3: TGTGCCAGCAGCTTTCACAGGGGAGAATATTATTACGAGCAGTACGTC. It is translated as CASSFHRGEYYYEQYV.

This clonotype was counted at least ten times. The V gene is TRBV4-3, the J gene TRBJ2-7; a weak D match, TRBD2 (5 bases). CDR3 size: 16 residues. CDR1 is LGHNA and CDR2 is YSLEER in the germline V gene. V lost 1 base, J lost 3 bases, and 16 bases lay in between. CDR3 protein: CASSQGREDPFYEQYF. CDR3 coding DNA: TGCGCCAGCAGCCAAGGACGGGAAGACCCATTCTACGAGCAGTACTTC.

There are many counts of this clonotype. The chain carries TRBV18 and TRBJ2-7; TRBD2 is a possible D gene (6 bases). The CDR3 has 15 amino acids. The V gene's germline CDR1 is KGHSH and CDR2 LQKENI. The ends were cut back, 2 bases at V and 2 bases at J, with 13 bases in the middle. The CDR3 loop is CASSPGVGGPYEQYV. The CDR3 DNA reads as TGTGCCAGCTCACCAGGGGTGGGAGGACCCTACGAGCAGTACGTC.